The 27 T cell receptor beta chains reported below all come from one sample, sequenced in a study of blood T cells in healthy people across ages. A second about 7 to 11 cycle PCR used barcoded and J-beta primers. TCRdb re-called the 5' RACE reads with MiXCR, one entry per CDR3 protein. This sample yields about 590,000 distinct CDR3 sequences, of which about 30% are seen a single time; 15% to 19% belongs to the top ten. The sample was blood. These receptor sequences come from a woman over 75 in good health.

This clonotype was detected a few times. The chain joins TRBV7-9 to TRBJ2-1, with D possibly being TRBD1 (6 bases). CDR3 length equals 17 residues. Germline values: CDR1 SEHNR, CDR2 FQNEAQ (reference sequence). Trimming took 5 bases from V and 0 from J, leaving 17 bases between them. The CDR3 bases are TGTGCCAGCAGCCCACACCAACAGGGAAGCTCCTACAATGAGCAGTTCTTC. Protein: CASSPHQQGSSYNEQFF.

This clonotype was recorded at least ten times. This rearrangement joins TRBV5-6 to TRBJ2-1; unclear D gene. CDR1 is SGHDT, CDR2 YYEEEE, per germline. V lost 0 bases to trimming and J lost 10 bases, with 5 bases between them. The CDR3 contains 11 residues. This chain's CDR3 is CASSLEVEQFF. In DNA, the CDR3 is TGTGCCAGCAGCTTGGAGGTGGAGCAGTTCTTC.

This clonotype was observed at least ten times. The J gene is TRBJ2-1, the V gene TRBV12-3 or TRBV12-4, with D possibly TRBD2 on 6 matching bases. The CDR3 extends over 16 amino acids. V lost 3 bases to trimming and J lost 0 bases, with 12 bases between them. CDR3 DNA: TGTGCCAGCAGTTTTGGGGGGATCGGCTCCTACAATGAGCAGTTCTTC. Protein product: CASSFGGIGSYNEQFF.

In this sample, this clonotype turned up many times. The V call is TRBV24-1, the J call TRBJ2-7, with no clear D. Germline CDR1 reads KGHDR; CDR2 reads SFDVKD. V dropped 3 bases and J dropped 5 bases, with 10 bases sitting between them. This CDR3 is 13 amino acids long. CDR3 in DNA: TGTGCCACCAGTGATGGGATATTCAACGAGCAGTACTTC. Protein: CATSDGIFNEQYF.

Comment on this clonotype: It may be a read error: a sequence one base away is much more abundant. The chain recombines TRBV2 with TRBJ2-1; no definite D call. Germline CDR1 and CDR2: SNHLY and FYNNEI. The CDR3 has 12 residues. The chain's CDR3 is CASSETEDEQDF. As DNA, the CDR3 is TGTGCCAGCAGTGAAACAGAAGACGAGCAGGACTTC.

This clonotype turned up a few times. V usage is TRBV20-1 and J usage is TRBJ1-1, with TRBD1 identical over 7 bases. The CDR3 sequence is 14 residues long. Germline CDR1 DFQATT, CDR2 SNEGSKA (reference sequence). V dropped 7 bases and J dropped 5; count of bases not matched to a gene: 13. The CDR3, as DNA: TGCAGTGGACGATTCTACAGGGGAGGAACTGAAGCTTTCTTT. Its translation is CSGRFYRGGTEAFF.

At least ten counts were recorded for this clonotype. This rearrangement joins TRBV10-3 to TRBJ1-6, with TRBD1 matching 9 bases. Germline-derived CDR1 and CDR2 are ENHRY and SYGVKD. The CDR3 totals 14 residues. The junction had 6 bases not matched to a gene; V was cut back by 8 bases and J by 7 bases. The CDR3 nucleotides are TGTGCCATCGGGTCCGACAGGGGGAATTCACCCCTCCACTTT. Protein sequence: CAIGSDRGNSPLHF.

The V gene is TRBV28, the J gene TRBJ1-1; TRBD1 might be the D (6 bases). CDR1 and CDR2 from the germline V gene are MDHEN and SYDVKM. Trimming took off 6 bases at V and 4 bases at J, with 12 bases between the two ends. The length of the CDR3 is 13 residues. This CDR3 reads CASRLGGFTEAFF. CDR3 DNA: TGTGCCAGCAGGCTAGGGGGGTTCACTGAAGCTTTCTTT.

The chain employs TRBV12-3 or TRBV12-4 and TRBJ2-4; 9 nucleotides align to TRBD1. The CDR3 length is 14 residues. Trimming removed 5 bases from V and 9 bases from J; junction bases left unmatched: 8. The CDR3 sequence: CASSAPGQGVIQYF. The CDR3 DNA sequence: TGTGCCAGCAGTGCCCCGGGACAGGGAGTCATTCAGTACTTC.

This clonotype was counted at least ten times. This chain uses TRBV20-1 with TRBJ2-5; unclear D gene. The CDR3 extends over 12 amino acids. The germline V gene has CDR1 DFQATT and CDR2 SNEGSKA (reference sequence). The V end lost 3 bases, the J end lost 5 bases, and 10 bases lay between the germline ends. CDR3 region: CSASPQWETQYF. The CDR3 DNA is TGCAGTGCTAGTCCCCAATGGGAGACCCAGTACTTC.

This clonotype was counted ten times or more. V and J are TRBV6-2 or TRBV6-3 and TRBJ1-5; 7 bases align to TRBD1. CDR3 length: 15 amino acids. The junction had 6 bases not matched to a gene; V was cut back by 1 base and J by 6 bases. CDR1 and CDR2 (germline): MNHEY, SVGEGT. The CDR3 nucleotides read TGTGCCAGCAGTTACTTCGGGGCAGGGGGTCAGCCCCAGCATTTT. Protein product: CASSYFGAGGQPQHF.

The CDR3 DNA reads as TGTGCCAGCAGTCCAAACTGTGAAAAACTGTTTTTT. Translating it yields CASSPNCEKLFF. This rearrangement joins TRBV12-3 or TRBV12-4 to TRBJ1-4; D gene unclear. The V end lost 5 bases, the J end lost 7 bases, and 8 bases lay between the germline ends. The CDR3 loop spans 12 amino acids.

This clonotype occurred many times. This chain links TRBV7-9 with TRBJ1-4, with D hard to call. CDR1 and CDR2 (germline): SEHNR, FQNEAQ (reference sequence). The V end was cut by 1 base, the J end by 8 bases, with 8 bases between. The CDR3 has 13 residues. CDR3 in amino acids: CASSLGSREKLFF. CDR3 in DNA: TGTGCCAGCAGCTTAGGGTCTCGAGAAAAACTGTTTTTT.

A remark on this clonotype: A much bigger clone sits one base away, suggesting this may be a read error. The chain has TRBV3-1 and TRBJ1-6; 9 bases fit TRBD1. This CDR3 has 15 amino acids. Germline-derived CDR1 and CDR2 are LGHDT and YNNKEL (reference sequence). This CDR3 reads CASSQGTGENSPLQF. The CDR3 bases are TGTGCCAGCAGCCAAGGGACAGGGGAGAATTCACCCCTCCAGTTT. The full variable domain, with the rest looked up from reference TRBV3-1 and TRBJ1-6, is DTAVSQTPKYLVTQMGNDKSIKCEQNLGHDTMYWYKQDSKKFLKIMFSYNNKELIINETVPNRFSPKSPDKAHLNLHINSLELGDSAVYFCASSQGTGENSPLQFGNGTRLTVT.

A note on this clonotype: A junction boundary mismatches the germline segment, possibly from a read error. This sequence joins TRBV3-1 and TRBJ2-3; weak D call: TRBD2 (6 bases). This CDR3 comprises 18 residues. Germline-derived CDR1 and CDR2 are LGHDT and YNNKEL (reference sequence). The CDR3 DNA reads as TGTGCCGGCAGCCCATCACACGGGACTCCTGGGGGAGGAGATACGCAGTATTTT. Translated: CAGSPSHGTPGGGDTQYF.

This clonotype has only a few counts. V and J are TRBV20-1 and TRBJ1-1, with TRBD1 matching over 7 bases. J was trimmed by 5 bases and V by 2 bases; bases with no gene match: 8. The CDR3 consists of 14 residues. The germline CDR1 and CDR2 sequences are DFQATT and SNEGSKA (reference sequence). This chain's CDR3 is CSARTDRVWTEAFF. CDR3 nucleotide sequence: TGCAGTGCTAGAACTGACAGGGTCTGGACTGAAGCTTTCTTT.

In its sample, this clonotype was seen many times. The chain employs TRBV4-2 and TRBJ2-7; possible D gene TRBD2, 6 bases. The CDR3 is made up of 15 amino acids. V was cut by 0 bases and J by 2 bases, with 11 bases left in between. Germline CDR1 LGHNA, CDR2 YNFKEQ. In DNA, the CDR3 is TGTGCCAGCAGCCAAGAGGGCCGGAGGGCCTACGAGCAGTACTTC. Protein: CASSQEGRRAYEQYF.

The V call is TRBV20-1, the J call TRBJ1-1; weak D call: TRBD1 (5 bases). Germline V gives CDR1 DFQATT, CDR2 SNEGSKA (reference sequence). This CDR3 region has 13 residues. V was trimmed by 3 bases and J by 3 bases, leaving 11 bases between them. The DNA for the CDR3 is TGCAGTGCTAGGGGGGGGTATGACACTGAAGCTTTCTTT. Protein: CSARGGYDTEAFF.

This clonotype was picked up a small number of times. CDR3 bases: TGTGCCAGCAGCCCCGGTGGCGTGGCCCCAGATACGCAGTATTTT. This codes for CASSPGGVAPDTQYF. V gene TRBV7-6 combines with J gene TRBJ2-3; D gene uncertain. The CDR3 runs 15 residues. V lost 5 bases and J 4 bases, leaving 16 bases between the germline ends. In germline, CDR1 is SGHVS, CDR2 FNYEAQ.

This clonotype was seen a handful of times. V is TRBV5-1 and J is TRBJ2-2; 7 bases agree with TRBD1. The CDR3 runs 16 residues. Germline V gene sequence: CDR1 SGHRS, CDR2 YFSETQ. The trim removed 3 bases at V and 6 bases at J, leaving 11 bases unmatched. This chain's CDR3 is CASSWRTGGGSGELFF. CDR3 in DNA: TGCGCCAGCAGCTGGCGGACAGGTGGTGGTTCCGGGGAGCTGTTTTTT.

A remark on this clonotype: A much larger clone lies a single base off, so this may be a read error. The chain combines TRBV5-1 with TRBJ2-5; possible D gene TRBD1, 6 bases. Germline V gene data show CDR1 as SGHRS and CDR2 as YFSETQ. Trimming removed 0 bases at V and 9 bases at J, with 12 bases between. CDR3 length: 13 residues. The CDR3 bases are TGCGCCAGCAGCTTGGCAGGGAGACAGGCCCAGTACTTC. Amino acid sequence: CASSLAGRQAQYF.

This clonotype was counted only a few times. The rearrangement links TRBV19 to TRBJ1-4; unclear D gene. Trimming removed 4 bases at V and 3 bases at J, with 12 bases between. Germline V gives CDR1 LNHDA, CDR2 SQIVND (reference sequence). The CDR3 loop spans 15 amino acids. CDR3 residues: CASSTDSGANEKLFF. As DNA, the CDR3 is TGTGCCAGTAGTACCGATTCAGGTGCTAATGAAAAACTGTTTTTT.

This clonotype occurred many times. V usage is TRBV15 and J usage is TRBJ2-5; 15 nucleotides line up with TRBD2. The CDR3 spans 18 residues. Trimming cost V 1 base and J 4 bases; bases outside gene matches: 7. Germline CDR1 reads LNHNV; CDR2 reads YYDKDF (reference sequence). The DNA for the CDR3 is TGTGCCACCAGCAGAGGTGGACTAGCGGGGGGGTCCGGAGAGACCCAGTACTTC. Amino acids: CATSRGGLAGGSGETQYF. The whole variable domain, filled in from reference TRBV15 and TRBJ2-5, reads DAMVIQNPRYQVTQFGKPVTLSCSQTLNHNVMYWYQQKSSQAPKLLFHYYDKDFNNEADTPDNFQSRRPNTSFCFLDIRSPGLGDTAMYLCATSRGGLAGGSGETQYFGPGTRLLVL.

As to this clonotype: A much larger clone differs from this one at a single base, so this may be a read error. The chain joins TRBV27 to TRBJ2-6, with D maybe TRBD1 (5 bases). Germline V lookup: CDR1 MNHEY, CDR2 SMNVEV (reference sequence). This CDR3 region has 15 residues. Written as DNA, the CDR3 is TGTGCCAGCAGTTTACAGGGATTTGGGGCCAGCGTCCTGACTTTC. Protein: CASSLQGFGASVLTF.

The genes are TRBV27 and TRBJ2-5; D is perhaps TRBD1 (6 bases). This CDR3 spans 14 amino acids. The germline V gene has CDR1 MNHEY and CDR2 SMNVEV (reference sequence). The V end lost 9 bases, the J end lost 5 bases, and 19 bases lay between the germline ends. CDR3 bases: TGTGCCAGTAAGTACTGGGGGCCAAGGGAGACCCAGTACTTC. Protein: CASKYWGPRETQYF.

This clonotype was seen many times. The rearrangement links TRBV6-5 to TRBJ2-3; D call uncertain. This CDR3 contains 13 residues. The germline V gene encodes CDR1 MNHEY and CDR2 SVGAGI. Trimming stripped 5 bases from V and 2 bases from J, with 8 bases between. The CDR3 loop is CASSQRYTDTQYF. The CDR3 DNA is TGTGCCAGCAGTCAAAGGTACACAGATACGCAGTATTTT.

The J gene is TRBJ2-4, the V gene TRBV27; 9 bases align to TRBD2. The CDR3 is 14 amino acids. From germline, CDR1 is MNHEY and CDR2 SMNVEV (reference sequence). Germline trimming cut 5 bases from V and 7 bases from J; bases unmatched to any gene: 6. This CDR3 reads CASSPSGNLNIQYF. DNA for the CDR3: TGTGCCAGCAGTCCTAGCGGGAATTTGAACATTCAGTACTTC.